These T cell receptor beta chains were read from a single sample in a study of PD-1 blockade in classical Hodgkin lymphoma. The data were produced by immunoSEQ multiplex PCR, yet TCRdb's version contains in-frame clones alone and is incomplete. This table holds tens of thousands of clones, 85% to 90% found once. The sample in question was peripheral blood mononuclear cells (PBMCs), obtained at baseline. These receptors were taken from a human donor with classical Hodgkin lymphoma. The CDR3 runs from the conserved cysteine through the conserved F or W. The D gene is left open where the match is weak. Part of the rows lack a size; the others show once, few, many or a class for expanded clones.

clone size	D gene	V gene	J gene	CDR3 protein	CDR3 DNA
NA	NA	TRBV9	TRBJ2-6	CASGVSSGANVLTF	TGTGCCAGCGGGGTAAGCTCTGGGGCCAACGTCCTGACTTTC
NA	NA	TRBV28	TRBJ1-5	CASSLRGVGNQPQHF	TGTGCCAGCAGTTTACGGGGAGTAGGCAATCAGCCCCAGCATTTT
NA	TRBD2	TRBV5-1	TRBJ2-7	CASSLWASGVGDEQYF	TGCGCCAGCAGCTTGTGGGCTAGCGGGGTAGGTGACGAGCAGTACTTC
NA	NA	TRBV28	TRBJ1-5	CASSFQYNQPQHF	TGTGCCAGCAGTTTTCAGTACAATCAGCCCCAGCATTTT
NA	TRBD1	TRBV2	TRBJ1-2	CASSEGTGGQGTYGYTF	TGTGCCAGCAGTGAAGGCACTGGGGGACAGGGTACCTATGGCTACACCTTC
NA	NA	TRBV6-6	TRBJ1-1	CASSWEGGTEAFF	TGTGCCAGCAGCTGGGAGGGCGGCACTGAAGCTTTCTTT
few	TRBD1	TRBV6-5	TRBJ1-1	CASSLPGQGAGTEAFF	TGTGCCAGCAGTTTACCAGGACAGGGGGCCGGCACTGAAGCTTTCTTT
few	NA	TRBV7-9	TRBJ1-2	CASSADINYGYTF	TGTGCCAGCAGCGCGGACATCAACTATGGCTACACCTTC
NA	NA	TRBV2	TRBJ2-1	CASSERPSGGGNEQFF	TGTGCCAGCAGTGAACGGCCTTCCGGGGGTGGCAATGAGCAGTTCTTC
NA	TRBD1	TRBV5-1	TRBJ2-7	CASRRTGGYEQYF	TGCGCCAGCCGTCGGACAGGGGGCTACGAGCAGTACTTC
NA	TRBD1	TRBV7-3	TRBJ2-7	CAGSLPTGEAGWVYEQYF	TGTGCCGGCAGCTTACCGACAGGGGAGGCAGGTTGGGTCTACGAGCAGTACTTC
NA	TRBD2	TRBV5-3	TRBJ2-7	CARSPWLAGVEQYF	TGTGCCAGAAGCCCCTGGTTAGCGGGGGTCGAGCAGTACTTC
NA	TRBD2	TRBV15	TRBJ2-1	CATSREGTSGGLYNEQFF	TGTGCCACCAGCAGAGAGGGGACTAGCGGGGGACTCTACAATGAGCAGTTCTTC
NA	TRBD1	TRBV7-2	TRBJ2-2	CASSPTGGWNTGELFF	TGTGCCAGCAGCCCAACAGGGGGCTGGAACACCGGGGAGCTGTTTTTT
NA	NA	TRBV6-1	TRBJ1-5	CASSERQAGGSNQPQHF	TGTGCCAGCAGTGAACGGCAGGCGGGAGGTAGCAATCAGCCCCAGCATTTT
few	NA	TRBV28	TRBJ1-5	CASDRQFNQPQHF	TGTGCCAGCGATCGACAGTTCAATCAGCCCCAGCATTTT
NA	TRBD2	TRBV6-1	TRBJ2-2	CASDLERERTGELFF	TGTGCCAGCGACCTTGAGCGGGAGAGGACCGGGGAGCTGTTTTTT
NA	NA	TRBV11-1	TRBJ1-2	CASSLDLQNYGYTF	TGTGCCAGCAGCTTAGATCTTCAGAACTATGGCTACACCTTC
NA	TRBD2	TRBV11-2	TRBJ2-7	CASSLVFSGGEQYF	TGTGCCAGCAGCTTAGTTTTTAGCGGGGGTGAGCAGTACTTC
NA	NA	TRBV6-1	TRBJ2-7	CASSEAVNYEQYF	TGTGCCAGCAGTGAAGCGGTAAACTACGAGCAGTACTTC
NA	TRBD1	TRBV29-1	TRBJ2-2	CSVTGDTGELFF	TGCAGCGTGACAGGGGACACCGGGGAGCTGTTTTTT
NA	NA	TRBV7-8	TRBJ2-3	CASSPRVGVTDTQYF	TGTGCCAGCAGCCCGAGGGTAGGCGTTACAGATACGCAGTATTTT
NA	NA	TRBV5-1	TRBJ2-1	CASSLNNEQFF	TGCGCCAGCAGCTTAAACAATGAGCAGTTCTTC
NA	TRBD1	TRBV7-9	TRBJ1-2	CASSARTGGSNGYTF	TGTGCCAGCAGCGCACGGACAGGGGGAAGTAACGGCTACACCTTC
once	TRBD1	TRBV10-3	TRBJ2-7	CASIGTGMEQYF	TGTGCCTCAATCGGGACAGGGATGGAGCAGTACTTC
NA	NA	TRBV29-1	TRBJ1-2	CSVAGAGGYTF	TGCAGCGTTGCGGGGGCGGGAGGCTACACCTTC
once	NA	TRBV28	TRBJ2-5	CASRQGASGEETQYF	TGTGCCAGCAGGCAGGGGGCTAGCGGGGAAGAGACCCAGTACTTC
NA	TRBD2	TRBV7-3	TRBJ2-5	CASSLGLGVETQYF	TGTGCCAGCAGCTTAGGACTAGGAGTGGAGACCCAGTACTTC
NA	NA	TRBV6-4	TRBJ1-5	CASSPEGSNQPQHF	TGTGCCAGCAGCCCGGAGGGGTCCAATCAGCCCCAGCATTTT
NA	NA	TRBV4-2	TRBJ1-5	CASSQDRGQPQHF	TGTGCCAGCAGCCAAGATCGGGGACAGCCCCAGCATTTT
NA	NA	TRBV5-6	TRBJ1-5	CASSLETGSGNQPQHF	TGTGCCAGCAGCTTGGAAACGGGATCGGGCAATCAGCCCCAGCATTTT
once	TRBD2	TRBV5-1	TRBJ2-3	CASSSTSYSTDTQYF	TGCGCCAGCAGCTCGACTAGCTATAGCACAGATACGCAGTATTTT
NA	NA	TRBV7-3	TRBJ2-2	CASSLGTGTGELFF	TGTGCCAGCAGCTTAGGGACTGGCACCGGGGAGCTGTTTTTT
NA	NA	TRBV9	TRBJ2-1	CASSLNQVGVSSYNEQFF	TGTGCCAGCAGCCTAAACCAGGTGGGCGTCAGCTCCTACAATGAGCAGTTCTTC
NA	TRBD1	TRBV28	TRBJ2-7	CASSPRTGIDYEQYF	TGTGCCAGCAGCCCAAGGACAGGGATCGACTACGAGCAGTACTTC
NA	TRBD1	TRBV5-1	TRBJ2-5	CASSPDRGETQYF	TGCGCCAGCAGCCCGGACAGGGGAGAGACCCAGTACTTC
NA	NA	TRBV28	TRBJ1-3	CASSGRNTIYF	TGTGCCAGCAGTGGAAGAAACACCATATATTTT
NA	NA	TRBV6-4	TRBJ2-1	CASSDRADRGDEQFF	TGTGCCAGCAGTGATCGGGCGGACCGGGGCGATGAGCAGTTCTTC
few	TRBD2	TRBV10-1	TRBJ2-1	CASGGSSYNEQFF	TGCGCCAGCGGCGGGAGCAGCTACAATGAGCAGTTCTTC
NA	TRBD1	TRBV6-4	TRBJ1-2	CASSDQGAYTF	TGTGCCAGCAGTGATCAGGGGGCGTACACCTTC
NA	TRBD2	TRBV4-1	TRBJ2-7	CASSQDPSGSSYEQYF	TGCGCCAGCAGCCAAGATCCTAGCGGGAGCTCCTACGAGCAGTACTTC
NA	TRBD2	TRBV15	TRBJ2-5	CATSRGSGGQETQYF	TGTGCCACCAGCAGAGGTAGCGGGGGCCAAGAGACCCAGTACTTC
NA	NA	TRBV7-9	TRBJ2-7	CASSYTEVEQYF	TGTGCCAGCAGCTACACAGAAGTCGAGCAGTACTTC
NA	NA	TRBV5-1	TRBJ1-2	CASSLVQGDGYTF	TGCGCCAGCAGCTTGGTTCAGGGAGATGGCTACACCTTC
once	NA	TRBV6-1	TRBJ2-3	CATTLATRTTGTQYF	TGTGCCACGACTCTAGCCACCAGGACCACGGGGACGCAGTATTTT